This T cell receptor beta chain comes out of a study of T cells in Graves' hyperthyroidism and ophthalmopathy. Study as a whole: Peripheral blood was collected at initial diagnosis, before any treatment. Findings of the study overall: The model identified upcoming ophthalmopathy a median 6.5 months ahead of onset.

Amplification targeted TCR beta CDR3 regions from RNA transcripts. HTBI primers were the set used in a first-round RT-PCR of the TCR CDR3. TCRdb used MiXCR to reprocess the multiplex PCR reads, holding one entry per CDR3 protein. This sample carries about 480,000 distinct CDR3 sequences, approximately 14% of them seen once, and the ten largest clones take around 17%. This clonotype was picked up many times. Its specificity is unknown. Uncontrolled infections, other autoimmune diseases, pregnancy or lactation led to exclusion of patients. The origin of this receptor is a woman younger than 35 with Graves' hyperthyroidism. The sequenced sample was blood.

The CDR3 here is CAWSRDYNSPLHF. CDR3 bases: TGTGCCTGGAGTAGGGACTATAATTCACCCCTCCACTTT. The rearrangement uses TRBV30 and TRBJ1-6; unclear D gene. This CDR3 has 13 amino acids. The germline V and J ends were trimmed by 2 bases and 3 bases, with 5 bases remaining between them. From germline, CDR1 is GTSNPN and CDR2 SVGIG (reference sequence).